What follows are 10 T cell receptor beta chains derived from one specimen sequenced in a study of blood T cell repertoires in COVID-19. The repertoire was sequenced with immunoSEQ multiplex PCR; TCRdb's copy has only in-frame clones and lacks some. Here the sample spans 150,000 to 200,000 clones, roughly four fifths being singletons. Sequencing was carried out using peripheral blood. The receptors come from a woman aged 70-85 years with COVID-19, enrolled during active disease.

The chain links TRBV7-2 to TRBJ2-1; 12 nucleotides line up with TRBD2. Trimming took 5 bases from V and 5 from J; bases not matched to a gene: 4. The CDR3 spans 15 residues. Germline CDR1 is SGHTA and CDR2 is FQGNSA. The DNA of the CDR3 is TGTGCCAGCAGCCCATGGACTAGCGGGGACAATGAGCAGTTCTTC. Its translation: CASSPWTSGDNEQFF.

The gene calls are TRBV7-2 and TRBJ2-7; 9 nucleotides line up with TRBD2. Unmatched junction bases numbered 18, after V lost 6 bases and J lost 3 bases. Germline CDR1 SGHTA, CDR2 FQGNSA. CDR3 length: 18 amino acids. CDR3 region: CASSLRSPVGLAFYEQYF. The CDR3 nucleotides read TGTGCCAGCAGTTTACGGTCCCCGGTAGGACTAGCGTTCTACGAGCAGTACTTC.

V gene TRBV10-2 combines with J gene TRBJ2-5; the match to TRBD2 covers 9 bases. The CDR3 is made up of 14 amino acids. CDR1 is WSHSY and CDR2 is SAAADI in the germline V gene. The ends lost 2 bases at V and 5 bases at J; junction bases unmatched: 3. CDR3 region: CASSERSGSETQYF. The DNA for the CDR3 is TGCGCCAGCAGTGAGCGTAGCGGGAGTGAGACCCAGTACTTC.

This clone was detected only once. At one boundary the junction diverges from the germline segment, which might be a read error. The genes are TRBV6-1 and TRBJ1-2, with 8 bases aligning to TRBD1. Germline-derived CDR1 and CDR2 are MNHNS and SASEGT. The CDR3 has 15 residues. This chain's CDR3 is CASSEAGGFGYGYTF. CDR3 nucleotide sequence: TGTGCCAGCAGCGAAGCAGGGGGCTTCGGCTATGGCTACACCTTC.

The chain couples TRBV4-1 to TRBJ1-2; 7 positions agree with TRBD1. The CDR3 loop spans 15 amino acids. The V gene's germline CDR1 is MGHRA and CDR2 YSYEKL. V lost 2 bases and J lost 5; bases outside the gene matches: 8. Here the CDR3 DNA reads TGCGCCAGCAGCCAACCTTCGGCAGGGGGATATGGCTACACCTTC. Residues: CASSQPSAGGYGYTF.

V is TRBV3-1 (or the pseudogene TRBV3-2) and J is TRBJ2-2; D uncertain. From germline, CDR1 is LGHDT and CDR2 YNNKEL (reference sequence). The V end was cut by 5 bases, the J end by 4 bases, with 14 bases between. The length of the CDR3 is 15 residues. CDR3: CASSVRGGLTGELFF. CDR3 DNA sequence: TGTGCCAGCAGCGTCCGTGGCGGCCTCACCGGGGAGCTGTTTTTT.

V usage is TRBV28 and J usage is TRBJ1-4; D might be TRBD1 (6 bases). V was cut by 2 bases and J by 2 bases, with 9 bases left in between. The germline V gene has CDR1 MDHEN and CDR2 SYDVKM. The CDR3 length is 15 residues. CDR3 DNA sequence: TGTGCCAGCAGTTTACTGAGGGGGACTAATGAAAAACTGTTTTTT. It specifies CASSLLRGTNEKLFF.

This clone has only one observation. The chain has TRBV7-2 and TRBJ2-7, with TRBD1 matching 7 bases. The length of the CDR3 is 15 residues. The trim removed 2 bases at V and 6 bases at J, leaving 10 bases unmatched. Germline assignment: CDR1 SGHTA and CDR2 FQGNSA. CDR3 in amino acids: CASSLSGGRGSEQYF. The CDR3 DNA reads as TGTGCCAGCAGCTTATCAGGGGGAAGGGGATCCGAGCAGTACTTC.

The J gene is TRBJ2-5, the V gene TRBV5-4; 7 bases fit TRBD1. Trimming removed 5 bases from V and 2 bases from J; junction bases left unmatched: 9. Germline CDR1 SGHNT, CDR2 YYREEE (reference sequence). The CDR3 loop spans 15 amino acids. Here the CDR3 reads CASSSRGRLQETQYF. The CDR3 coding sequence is TGTGCCAGCAGTTCTAGGGGGCGGCTACAAGAGACCCAGTACTTC.

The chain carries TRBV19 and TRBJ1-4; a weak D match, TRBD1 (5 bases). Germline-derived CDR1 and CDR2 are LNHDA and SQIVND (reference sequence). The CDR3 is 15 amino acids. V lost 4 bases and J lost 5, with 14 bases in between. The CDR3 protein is CASSTPQVTNEKLFF. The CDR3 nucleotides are TGTGCCAGTAGTACCCCACAGGTGACGAATGAAAAACTGTTTTTT.